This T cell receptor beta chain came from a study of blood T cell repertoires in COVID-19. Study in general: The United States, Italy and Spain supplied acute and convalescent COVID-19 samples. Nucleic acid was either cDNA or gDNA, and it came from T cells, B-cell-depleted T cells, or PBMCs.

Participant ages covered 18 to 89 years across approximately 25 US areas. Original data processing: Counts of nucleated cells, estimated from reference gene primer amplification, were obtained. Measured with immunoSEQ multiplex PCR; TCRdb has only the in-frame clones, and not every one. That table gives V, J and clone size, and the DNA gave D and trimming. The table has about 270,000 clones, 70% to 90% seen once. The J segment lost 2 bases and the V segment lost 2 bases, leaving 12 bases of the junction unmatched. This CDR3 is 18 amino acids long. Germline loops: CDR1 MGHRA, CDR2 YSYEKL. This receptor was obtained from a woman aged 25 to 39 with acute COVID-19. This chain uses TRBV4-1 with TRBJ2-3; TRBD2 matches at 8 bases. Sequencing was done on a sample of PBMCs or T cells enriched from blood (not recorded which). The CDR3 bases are TGCGCCAGCAGCCAAAGATGGGTGGGGCGGGAGGCCACAGATACGCAGTATTTT. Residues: CASSQRWVGREATDTQYF.